Shown below are 6 T cell receptor beta chains from a single sample sequenced in a study of cytomegalovirus exposure and HLA in healthy donors. The study ran its PCR with 60 Vbeta and 13 Jbeta primers. Repertoires were generated with immunoSEQ multiplex PCR, while TCRdb's copy carries only in-frame clones and drops some. The sample contains fewer than 250,000 clones, over 70% of which appear only once. Source material: PBMCs. The receptor source for this set is a man aged 35 to 55 in good health and CMV-seropositive.

The genes are TRBV28 and TRBJ2-1; D gene uncertain. CDR1 is MDHEN and CDR2 is SYDVKM in the germline V gene. Trimming removed 2 bases from V and 4 bases from J, with 6 bases in between. The CDR3 covers 13 residues. CDR3 loop: CASSLKAYNEQFF. In DNA, the CDR3 is TGTGCCAGCAGTTTAAAAGCGTACAATGAGCAGTTCTTC.

The chain joins TRBV6-1 to TRBJ1-4; a weak D match, TRBD1 (5 bases). This CDR3 region has 12 residues. Germline V lookup: CDR1 MNHNS, CDR2 SASEGT. V shed 4 bases and J shed 7 bases, with 7 bases lying between them. This CDR3 is CASSGRGEKLFF. The CDR3 DNA sequence: TGTGCCAGCAGTGGAAGGGGTGAAAAACTGTTTTTT.

This clone occurred once. V gene TRBV5-1 combines with J gene TRBJ2-7; 7 nucleotides line up with TRBD1. The CDR3 runs 14 residues. Germline trimming cut 4 bases from V and 5 bases from J; bases unmatched to any gene: 9. CDR1 is SGHRS, CDR2 YFSETQ, per germline. For the CDR3, the DNA is TGCGCCAGCAGCCAGACGACAGGGTCGGACGAGCAGTACTTC. This translates into CASSQTTGSDEQYF.

CDR3 DNA: TGCGCCAGCAGCTTGGAGGGGGCCACTGACACAGATACGCAGTATTTT. It is translated as CASSLEGATDTDTQYF. The chain is built from TRBV5-1 and TRBJ2-3, with TRBD1 matching over 7 bases. CDR3 length: 16 residues. Germline V gene sequence: CDR1 SGHRS, CDR2 YFSETQ. V lost 0 bases, J lost 2 bases, and 6 bases stayed unmatched.

The V gene is TRBV7-9, the J gene TRBJ2-2; 7 nucleotides align to TRBD1. The CDR3 covers 16 residues. Looked up from germline, CDR1 is SEHNR and CDR2 is FQNEAQ (reference sequence). Unmatched junction bases numbered 10, after V lost 5 bases and J lost 4 bases. The chain's CDR3 is CASSLPGQRSTGELFF. DNA of the CDR3: TGTGCCAGCAGCCTCCCGGGACAGCGTAGCACCGGGGAGCTGTTTTTT.

The rearrangement links TRBV4-3 to TRBJ1-5; maybe TRBD1 (5 bases). The CDR3 is made up of 16 amino acids. The ends were cut back, 0 bases at V and 0 bases at J, with 9 bases in the middle. Germline V gene data show CDR1 as LGHNA and CDR2 as YSLEER. The CDR3 DNA sequence: TGCGCCAGCAGCCAAGACAGGGCCTATAGCAATCAGCCCCAGCATTTT. It is translated as CASSQDRAYSNQPQHF.